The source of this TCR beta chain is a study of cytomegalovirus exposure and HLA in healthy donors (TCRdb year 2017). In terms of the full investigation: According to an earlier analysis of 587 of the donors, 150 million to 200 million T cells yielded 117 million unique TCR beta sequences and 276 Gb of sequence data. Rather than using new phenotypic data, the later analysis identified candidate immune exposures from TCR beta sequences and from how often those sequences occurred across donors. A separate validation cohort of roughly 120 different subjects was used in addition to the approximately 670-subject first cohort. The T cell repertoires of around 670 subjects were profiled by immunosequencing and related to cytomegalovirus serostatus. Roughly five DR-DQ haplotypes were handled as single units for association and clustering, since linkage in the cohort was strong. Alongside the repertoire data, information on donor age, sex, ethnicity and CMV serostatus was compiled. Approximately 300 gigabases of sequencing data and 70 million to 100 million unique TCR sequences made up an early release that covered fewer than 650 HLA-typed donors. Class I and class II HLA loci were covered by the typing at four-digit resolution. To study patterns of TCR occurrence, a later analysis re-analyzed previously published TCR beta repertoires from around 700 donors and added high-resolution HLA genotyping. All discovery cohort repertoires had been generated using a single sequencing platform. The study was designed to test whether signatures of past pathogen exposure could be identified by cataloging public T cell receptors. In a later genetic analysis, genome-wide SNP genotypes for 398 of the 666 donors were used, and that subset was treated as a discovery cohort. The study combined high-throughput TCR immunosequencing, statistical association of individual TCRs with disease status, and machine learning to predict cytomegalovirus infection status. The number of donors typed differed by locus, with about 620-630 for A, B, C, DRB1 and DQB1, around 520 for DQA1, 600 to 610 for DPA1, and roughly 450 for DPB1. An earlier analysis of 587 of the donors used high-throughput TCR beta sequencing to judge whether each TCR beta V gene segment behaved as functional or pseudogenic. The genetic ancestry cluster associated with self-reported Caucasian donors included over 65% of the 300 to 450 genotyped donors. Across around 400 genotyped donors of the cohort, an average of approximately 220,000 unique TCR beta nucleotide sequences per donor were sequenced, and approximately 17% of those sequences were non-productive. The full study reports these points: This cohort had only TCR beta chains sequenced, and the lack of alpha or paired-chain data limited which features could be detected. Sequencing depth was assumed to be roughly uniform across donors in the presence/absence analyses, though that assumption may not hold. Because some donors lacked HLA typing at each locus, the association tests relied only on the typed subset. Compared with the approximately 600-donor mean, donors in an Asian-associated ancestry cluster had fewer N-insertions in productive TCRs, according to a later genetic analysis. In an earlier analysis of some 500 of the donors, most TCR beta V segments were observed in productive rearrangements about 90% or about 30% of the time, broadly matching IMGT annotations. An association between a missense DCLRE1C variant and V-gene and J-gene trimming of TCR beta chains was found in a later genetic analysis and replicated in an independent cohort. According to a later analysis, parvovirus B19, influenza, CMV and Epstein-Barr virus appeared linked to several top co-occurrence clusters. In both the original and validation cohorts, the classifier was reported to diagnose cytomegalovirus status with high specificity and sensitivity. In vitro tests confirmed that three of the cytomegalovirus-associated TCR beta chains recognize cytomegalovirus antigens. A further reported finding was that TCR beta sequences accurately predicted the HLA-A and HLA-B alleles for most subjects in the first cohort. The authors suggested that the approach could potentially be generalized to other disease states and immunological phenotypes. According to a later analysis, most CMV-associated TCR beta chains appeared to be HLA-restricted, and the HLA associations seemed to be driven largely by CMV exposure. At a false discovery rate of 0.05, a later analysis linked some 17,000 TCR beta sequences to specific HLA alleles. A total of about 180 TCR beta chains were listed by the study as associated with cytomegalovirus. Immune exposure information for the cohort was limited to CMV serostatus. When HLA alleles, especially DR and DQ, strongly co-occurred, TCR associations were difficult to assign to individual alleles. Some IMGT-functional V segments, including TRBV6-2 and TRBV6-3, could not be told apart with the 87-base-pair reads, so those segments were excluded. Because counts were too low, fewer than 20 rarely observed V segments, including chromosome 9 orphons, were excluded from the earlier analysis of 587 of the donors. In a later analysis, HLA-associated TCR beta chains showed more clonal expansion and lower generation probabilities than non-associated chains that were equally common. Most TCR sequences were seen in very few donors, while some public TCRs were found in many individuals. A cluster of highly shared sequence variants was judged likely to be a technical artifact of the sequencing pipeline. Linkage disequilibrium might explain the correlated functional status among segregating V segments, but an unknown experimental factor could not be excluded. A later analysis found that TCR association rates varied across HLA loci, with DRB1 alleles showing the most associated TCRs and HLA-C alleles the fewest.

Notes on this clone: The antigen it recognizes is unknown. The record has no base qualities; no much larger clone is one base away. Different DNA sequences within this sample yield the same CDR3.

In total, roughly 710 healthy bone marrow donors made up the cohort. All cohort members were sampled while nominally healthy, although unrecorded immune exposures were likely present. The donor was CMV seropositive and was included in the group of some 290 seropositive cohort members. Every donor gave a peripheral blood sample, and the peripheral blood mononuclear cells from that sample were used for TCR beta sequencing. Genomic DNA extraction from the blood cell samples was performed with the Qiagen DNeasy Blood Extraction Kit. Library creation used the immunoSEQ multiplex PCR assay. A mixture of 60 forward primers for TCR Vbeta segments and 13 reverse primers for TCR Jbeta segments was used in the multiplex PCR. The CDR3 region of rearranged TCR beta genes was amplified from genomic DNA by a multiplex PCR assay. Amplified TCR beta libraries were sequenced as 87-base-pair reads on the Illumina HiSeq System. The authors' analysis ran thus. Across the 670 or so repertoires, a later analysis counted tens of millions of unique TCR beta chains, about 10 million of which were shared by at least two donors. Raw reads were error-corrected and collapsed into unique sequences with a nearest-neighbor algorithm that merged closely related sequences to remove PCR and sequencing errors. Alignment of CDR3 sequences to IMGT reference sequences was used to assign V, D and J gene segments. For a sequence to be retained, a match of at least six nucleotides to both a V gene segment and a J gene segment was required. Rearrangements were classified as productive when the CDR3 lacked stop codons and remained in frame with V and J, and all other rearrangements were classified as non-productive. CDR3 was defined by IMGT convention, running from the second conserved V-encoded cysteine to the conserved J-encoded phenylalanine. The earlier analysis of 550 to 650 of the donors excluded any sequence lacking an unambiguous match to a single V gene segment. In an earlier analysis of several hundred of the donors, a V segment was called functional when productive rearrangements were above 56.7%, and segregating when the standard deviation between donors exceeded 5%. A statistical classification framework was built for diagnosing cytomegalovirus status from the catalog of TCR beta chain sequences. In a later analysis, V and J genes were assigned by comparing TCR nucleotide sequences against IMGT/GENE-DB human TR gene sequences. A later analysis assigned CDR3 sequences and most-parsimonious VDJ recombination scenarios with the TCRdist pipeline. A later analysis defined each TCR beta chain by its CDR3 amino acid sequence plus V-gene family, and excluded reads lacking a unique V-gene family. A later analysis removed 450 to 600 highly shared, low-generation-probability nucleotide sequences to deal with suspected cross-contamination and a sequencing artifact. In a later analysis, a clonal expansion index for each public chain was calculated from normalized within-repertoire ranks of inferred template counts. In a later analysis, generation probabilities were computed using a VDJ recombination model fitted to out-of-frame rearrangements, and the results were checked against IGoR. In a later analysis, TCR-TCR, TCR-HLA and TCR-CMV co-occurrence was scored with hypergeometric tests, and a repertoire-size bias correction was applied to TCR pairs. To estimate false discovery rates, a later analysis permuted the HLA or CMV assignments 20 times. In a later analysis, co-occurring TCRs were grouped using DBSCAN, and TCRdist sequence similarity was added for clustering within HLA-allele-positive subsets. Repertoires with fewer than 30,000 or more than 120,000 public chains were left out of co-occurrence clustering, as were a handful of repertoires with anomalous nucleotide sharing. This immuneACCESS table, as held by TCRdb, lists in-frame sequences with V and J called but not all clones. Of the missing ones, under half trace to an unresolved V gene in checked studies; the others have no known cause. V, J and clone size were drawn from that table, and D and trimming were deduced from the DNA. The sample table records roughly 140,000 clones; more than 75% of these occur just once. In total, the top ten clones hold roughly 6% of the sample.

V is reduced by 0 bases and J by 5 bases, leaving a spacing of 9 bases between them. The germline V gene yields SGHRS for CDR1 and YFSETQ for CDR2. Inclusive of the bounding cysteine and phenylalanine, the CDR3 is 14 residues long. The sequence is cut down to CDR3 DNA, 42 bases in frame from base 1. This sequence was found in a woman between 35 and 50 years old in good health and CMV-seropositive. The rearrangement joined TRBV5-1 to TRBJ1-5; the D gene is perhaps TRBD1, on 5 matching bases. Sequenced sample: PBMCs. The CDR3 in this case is CASSLGGGDQPQHF. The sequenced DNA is TGCGCCAGCAGCTTGGGGGGCGGGGATCAGCCCCAGCATTTT.